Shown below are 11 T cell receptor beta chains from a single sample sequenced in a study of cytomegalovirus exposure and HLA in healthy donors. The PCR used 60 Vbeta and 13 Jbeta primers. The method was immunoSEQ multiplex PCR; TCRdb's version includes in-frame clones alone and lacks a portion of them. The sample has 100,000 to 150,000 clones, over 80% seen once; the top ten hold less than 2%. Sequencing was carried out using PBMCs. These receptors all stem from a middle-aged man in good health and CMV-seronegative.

The CDR3 protein is CASSSMDRGSYEQYF. CDR3 DNA: TGTGCCAGCAGCTCGATGGACAGGGGCTCCTACGAGCAGTACTTC. The V gene is TRBV11-2, the J gene TRBJ2-7; 9 positions agree with TRBD1. The CDR3 is made up of 15 amino acids. V lost 4 bases, J lost 0 bases, and 4 bases stayed unmatched. The germline gives CDR1 SGHAT, CDR2 FQNNGV.

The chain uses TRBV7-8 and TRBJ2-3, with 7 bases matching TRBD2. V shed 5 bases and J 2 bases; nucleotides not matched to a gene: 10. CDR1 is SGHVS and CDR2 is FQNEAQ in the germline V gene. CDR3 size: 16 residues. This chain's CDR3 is CASSLLTTSFTDTQYF. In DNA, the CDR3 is TGTGCCAGCAGCCTGTTGACGACTAGCTTCACAGATACGCAGTATTTT.

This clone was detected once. CDR3 sequence reads: CASSLAGKGLEQYF. Here the CDR3 DNA reads TGTGCCAGCAGCTTAGCGGGGAAGGGGCTCGAGCAGTACTTC. The chain joins TRBV7-9 to TRBJ2-7; tentatively, D is TRBD1 (5 bases). The CDR3 totals 14 residues. Germline loops: CDR1 SEHNR, CDR2 FQNEAQ (reference sequence). Trimming stripped 0 bases from V and 6 bases from J, with 12 bases between.

CDR3 nucleotide sequence: TGCGCCAGCAGCTTGGCCGGAGCATTACCCACAGATACGCAGTATTTT. Translation: CASSLAGALPTDTQYF. The chain combines TRBV5-1 with TRBJ2-3; D remains unclear. This CDR3 spans 16 amino acids. The V end was cut by 0 bases, the J end by 2 bases, with 13 bases between. Germline loops: CDR1 SGHRS, CDR2 YFSETQ.

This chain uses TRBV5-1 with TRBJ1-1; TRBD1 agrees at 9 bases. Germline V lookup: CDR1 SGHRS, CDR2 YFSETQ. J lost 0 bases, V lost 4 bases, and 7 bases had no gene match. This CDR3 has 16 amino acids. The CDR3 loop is CASSPGTGIMNTEAFF. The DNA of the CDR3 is TGCGCCAGCAGCCCCGGGACAGGGATCATGAACACTGAAGCTTTCTTT. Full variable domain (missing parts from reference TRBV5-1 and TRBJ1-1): KAGVTQTPRYLIKTRGQQVTLSCSPISGHRSVSWYQQTPGQGLQFLFEYFSETQRNKGNFPGRFSGRQFSNSRSEMNVSTLELGDSALYLCASSPGTGIMNTEAFFGQGTRLTVV.

CDR3 sequence reads: CASSEEGQGDYGYTF. The CDR3 region has the DNA TGTGCCAGCAGCGAGGAGGGACAGGGAGACTATGGCTACACCTTC. This chain links TRBV9 with TRBJ1-2; TRBD1 matches at 9 bases. Trimming removed 3 bases from V and 3 bases from J; junction bases left unmatched: 6. CDR3 length equals 15 residues. The germline V gene encodes CDR1 SGDLS and CDR2 YYNGEE.

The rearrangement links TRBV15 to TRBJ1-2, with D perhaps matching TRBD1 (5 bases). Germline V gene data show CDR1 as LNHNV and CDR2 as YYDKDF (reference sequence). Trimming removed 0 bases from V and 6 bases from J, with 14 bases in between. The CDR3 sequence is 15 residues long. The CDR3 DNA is TGTGCCACCAGCAGAGAAAACGCCAGGGAGGATGGCTACACCTTC. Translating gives CATSRENAREDGYTF. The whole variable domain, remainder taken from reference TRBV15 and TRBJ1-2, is DAMVIQNPRYQVTQFGKPVTLSCSQTLNHNVMYWYQQKSSQAPKLLFHYYDKDFNNEADTPDNFQSRRPNTSFCFLDIRSPGLGDTAMYLCATSRENAREDGYTFGSGTRLTVV.

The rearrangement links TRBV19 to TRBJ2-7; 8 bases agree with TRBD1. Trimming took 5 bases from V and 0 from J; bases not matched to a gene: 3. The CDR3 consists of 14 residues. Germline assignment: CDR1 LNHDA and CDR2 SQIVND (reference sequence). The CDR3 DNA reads TGTGCCAGTAGTGACAGGGGATCCTCCTACGAGCAGTACTTC. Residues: CASSDRGSSYEQYF.

The CDR3 loop reads CSARFGGGYTF. DNA of the CDR3: TGCAGTGCTAGATTTGGGGGGGGCTACACCTTC. The rearrangement uses TRBV20-1 and TRBJ1-2; a possible D gene is TRBD1 (5 bases). Trimming removed 2 bases at V and 8 bases at J, with 9 bases between. This CDR3 is built from 11 residues. Germline loops: CDR1 DFQATT, CDR2 SNEGSKA (reference sequence).

CDR3 loop: CASSDSSLAGGPYNEQFF. The CDR3 DNA reads TGTGCCAGCAGTGACTCATCACTGGCGGGGGGGCCTTACAATGAGCAGTTCTTC. The J gene is TRBJ2-1, the V gene TRBV6-4, with 9 bases fitting TRBD2. V lost 0 bases to trimming and J lost 4 bases; unmatched junction nucleotides: 10. Germline V gives CDR1 MRHNA, CDR2 SNTAGT. This CDR3 has 18 residues.

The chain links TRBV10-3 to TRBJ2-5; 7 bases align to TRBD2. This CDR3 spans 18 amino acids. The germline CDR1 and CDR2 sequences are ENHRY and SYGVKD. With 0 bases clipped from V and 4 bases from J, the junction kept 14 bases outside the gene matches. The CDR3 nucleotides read TGTGCCATCAGTGAGTCGGGGGGAGGGCCCGTCCCGCCAGAGACCCAGTACTTC. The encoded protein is CAISESGGGPVPPETQYF.